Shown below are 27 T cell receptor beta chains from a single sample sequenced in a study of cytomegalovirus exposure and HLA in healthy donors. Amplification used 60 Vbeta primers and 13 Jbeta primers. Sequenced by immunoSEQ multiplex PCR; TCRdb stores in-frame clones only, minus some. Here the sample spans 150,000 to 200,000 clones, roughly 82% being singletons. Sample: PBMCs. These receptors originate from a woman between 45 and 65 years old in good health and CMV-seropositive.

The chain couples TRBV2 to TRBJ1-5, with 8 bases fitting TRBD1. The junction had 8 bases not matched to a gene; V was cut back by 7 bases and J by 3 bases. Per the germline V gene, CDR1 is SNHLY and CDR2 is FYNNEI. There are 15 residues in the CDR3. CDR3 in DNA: TGTGCCAGCACCGGAATGGACAGGGCCAATCAGCCCCAGCATTTT. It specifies CASTGMDRANQPQHF.

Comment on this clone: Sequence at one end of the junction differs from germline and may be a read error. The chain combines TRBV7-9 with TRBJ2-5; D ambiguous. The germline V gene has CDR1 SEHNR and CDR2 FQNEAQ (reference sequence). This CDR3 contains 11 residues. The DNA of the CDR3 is TGTTCCAGCAGCTTATCGGAGACCCAGTACTTC. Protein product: CSSSLSETQYF.

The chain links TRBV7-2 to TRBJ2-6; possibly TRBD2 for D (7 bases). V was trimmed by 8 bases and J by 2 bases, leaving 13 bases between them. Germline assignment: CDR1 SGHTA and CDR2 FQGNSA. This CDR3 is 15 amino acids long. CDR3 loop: CASFGGGAGANVLTF. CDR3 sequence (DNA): TGTGCCAGCTTCGGAGGGGGGGCTGGGGCCAACGTCCTGACTTTC.

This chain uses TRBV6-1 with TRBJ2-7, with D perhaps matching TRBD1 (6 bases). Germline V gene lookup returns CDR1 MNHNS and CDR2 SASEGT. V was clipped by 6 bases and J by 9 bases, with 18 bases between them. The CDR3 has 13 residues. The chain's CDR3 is CASSHKETGRQYF. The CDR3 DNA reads TGTGCCAGCAGCCATAAGGAAACAGGGCGGCAGTACTTC.

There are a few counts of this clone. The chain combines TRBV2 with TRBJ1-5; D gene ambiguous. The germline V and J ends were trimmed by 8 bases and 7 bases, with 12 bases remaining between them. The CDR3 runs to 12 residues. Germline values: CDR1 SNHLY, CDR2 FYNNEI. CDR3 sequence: CASSRQQQPQHF. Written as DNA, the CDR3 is TGTGCCAGCTCGAGACAACAGCAGCCCCAGCATTTT.

The CDR3 DNA reads TGCAGCGTTCAACGGGACACCCAAAGGAACACTGAAGCTTTCTTT. Translation: CSVQRDTQRNTEAFF. This chain connects TRBV29-1 to TRBJ1-1; a possible D gene is TRBD1 (6 bases). Trimming cost V 5 bases and J 1 base, with 17 bases left between them. The CDR3 is made up of 15 amino acids. Germline V gene lookup returns CDR1 SQVTM and CDR2 ANQGSEA.

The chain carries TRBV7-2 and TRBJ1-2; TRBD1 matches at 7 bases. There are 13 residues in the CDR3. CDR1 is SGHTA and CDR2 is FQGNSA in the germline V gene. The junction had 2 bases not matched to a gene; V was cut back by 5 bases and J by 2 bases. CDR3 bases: TGTGCCAGCAGCCTACAGGGGAACTATGGCTACACCTTC. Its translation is CASSLQGNYGYTF.

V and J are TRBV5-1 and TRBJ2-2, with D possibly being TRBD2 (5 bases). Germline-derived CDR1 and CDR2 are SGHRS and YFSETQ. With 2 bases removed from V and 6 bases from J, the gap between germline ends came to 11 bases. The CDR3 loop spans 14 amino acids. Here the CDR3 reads CASSLKLGSGELFF. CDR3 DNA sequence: TGCGCCAGCAGCTTAAAACTAGGATCCGGGGAGCTGTTTTTT.

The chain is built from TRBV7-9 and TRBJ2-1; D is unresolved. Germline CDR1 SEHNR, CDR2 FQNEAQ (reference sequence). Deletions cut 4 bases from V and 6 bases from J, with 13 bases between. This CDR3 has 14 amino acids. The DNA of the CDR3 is TGTGCCAGCAGCTACAGCCGAGAGCTCAATGAGCAGTTCTTC. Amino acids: CASSYSRELNEQFF.

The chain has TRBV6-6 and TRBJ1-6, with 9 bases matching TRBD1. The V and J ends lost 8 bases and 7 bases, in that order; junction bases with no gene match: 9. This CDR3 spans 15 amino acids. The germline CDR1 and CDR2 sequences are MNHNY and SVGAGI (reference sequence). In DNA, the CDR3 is TGTGCCAGCGGGACCAACAGGGGGCAGAATTCACCCCTCCACTTT. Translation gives CASGTNRGQNSPLHF.

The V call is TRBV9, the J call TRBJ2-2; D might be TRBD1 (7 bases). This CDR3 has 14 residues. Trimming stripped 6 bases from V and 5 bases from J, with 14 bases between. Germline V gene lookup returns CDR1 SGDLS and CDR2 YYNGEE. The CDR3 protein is CASTKGAGTGELFF. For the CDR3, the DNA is TGTGCCAGCACCAAGGGGGCGGGAACCGGGGAGCTGTTTTTT.

CDR3 nucleotide sequence: TGCGCCAGCTCCGGGACACCGAACACTGAAGCTTTCTTT. It encodes CASSGTPNTEAFF. The chain uses TRBV5-1 and TRBJ1-1; D perhaps matches TRBD1 (6 bases). Trimming cost V 7 bases and J 1 base, with 11 bases left between them. From germline, CDR1 is SGHRS and CDR2 YFSETQ. CDR3 size: 13 residues.

DNA for the CDR3: TGCGCCAGCAGCCTCGGACAGCAAGGTGTTTCACCCCTCCACTTT. Translating it yields CASSLGQQGVSPLHF. The chain couples TRBV5-1 to TRBJ1-6, with a tentative D call TRBD1 (6 bases). Germline V gene sequence: CDR1 SGHRS, CDR2 YFSETQ. This CDR3 spans 15 amino acids. V was pared by 4 bases and J by 9 bases, with 17 bases between.

The DNA of the CDR3 is TGTGCCAGCAGCTTGTGGGACAGGGGGATTTCTGCCGCCGAAGCTTTCTTT. This sequence encodes CASSLWDRGISAAEAFF. The gene calls are TRBV5-6 and TRBJ1-1; TRBD1 agrees at 11 bases. The CDR3 sequence is 17 residues long. The germline CDR1 and CDR2 sequences are SGHDT and YYEEEE. The junction had 13 bases not matched to a gene; V was cut back by 1 base and J by 8 bases.

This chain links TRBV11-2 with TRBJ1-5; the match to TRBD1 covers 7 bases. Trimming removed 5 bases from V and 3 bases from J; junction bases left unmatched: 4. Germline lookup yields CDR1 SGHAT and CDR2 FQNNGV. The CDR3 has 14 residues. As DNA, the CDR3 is TGTGCCAGCAGCCAGGGGGGCCCCAATCAGCCCCAGCATTTT. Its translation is CASSQGGPNQPQHF.

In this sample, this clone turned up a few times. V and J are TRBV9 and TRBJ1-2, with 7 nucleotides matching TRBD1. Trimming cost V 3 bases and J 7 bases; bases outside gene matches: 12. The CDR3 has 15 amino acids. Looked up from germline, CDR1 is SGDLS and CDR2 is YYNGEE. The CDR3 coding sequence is TGTGCCAGCAGCGACTTGGGGCAGGGGGATTCTGGCTACACCTTC. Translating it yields CASSDLGQGDSGYTF.

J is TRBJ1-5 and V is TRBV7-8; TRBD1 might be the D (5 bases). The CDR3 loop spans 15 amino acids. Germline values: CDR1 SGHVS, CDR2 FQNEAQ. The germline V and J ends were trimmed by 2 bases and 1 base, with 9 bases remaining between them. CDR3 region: CASSLRGRSNQPQHF. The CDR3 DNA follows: TGTGCCAGCAGCTTAAGGGGCCGGAGCAATCAGCCCCAGCATTTT.

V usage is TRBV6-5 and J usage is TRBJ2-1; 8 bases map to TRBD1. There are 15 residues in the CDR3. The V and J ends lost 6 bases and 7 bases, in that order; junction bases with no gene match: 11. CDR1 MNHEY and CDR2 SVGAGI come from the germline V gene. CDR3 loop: CASSSGQGRSNEQFF. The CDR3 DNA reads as TGTGCCAGCAGCTCCGGACAGGGCCGGTCGAATGAGCAGTTCTTC.

CDR3 loop: CASSEEAGGQETQYF. The CDR3 region has the DNA TGTGCCAGCAGTGAAGAGGCGGGGGGGCAAGAGACCCAGTACTTC. The rearrangement joins TRBV6-1 to TRBJ2-5; 9 nucleotides agree with TRBD2. The CDR3 covers 15 residues. The J segment lost 2 bases and the V segment lost 1 base, leaving 2 bases of the junction unmatched. Germline V CDR1 and CDR2: MNHNS, SASEGT.

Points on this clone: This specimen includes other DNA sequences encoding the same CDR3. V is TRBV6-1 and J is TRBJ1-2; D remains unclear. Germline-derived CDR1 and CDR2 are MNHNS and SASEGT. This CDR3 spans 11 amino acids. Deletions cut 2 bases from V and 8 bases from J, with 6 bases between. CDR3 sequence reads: CASSESNGYTF. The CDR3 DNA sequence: TGTGCCAGCAGTGAAAGCAACGGCTACACCTTC.

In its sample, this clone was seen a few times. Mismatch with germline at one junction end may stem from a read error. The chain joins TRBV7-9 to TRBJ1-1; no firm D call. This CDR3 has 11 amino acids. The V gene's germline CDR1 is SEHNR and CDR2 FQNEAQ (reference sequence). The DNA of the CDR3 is TGTTCCAGCAGCCTAACTGGTGAAGCTTTCTTT. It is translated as CSSSLTGEAFF.

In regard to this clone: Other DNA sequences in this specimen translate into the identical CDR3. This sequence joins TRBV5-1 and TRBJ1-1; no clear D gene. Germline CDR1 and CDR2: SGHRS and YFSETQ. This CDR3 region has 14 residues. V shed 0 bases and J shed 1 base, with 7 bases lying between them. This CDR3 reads CASSLDGENTEAFF. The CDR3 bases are TGCGCCAGCAGCTTGGACGGAGAGAACACTGAAGCTTTCTTT.

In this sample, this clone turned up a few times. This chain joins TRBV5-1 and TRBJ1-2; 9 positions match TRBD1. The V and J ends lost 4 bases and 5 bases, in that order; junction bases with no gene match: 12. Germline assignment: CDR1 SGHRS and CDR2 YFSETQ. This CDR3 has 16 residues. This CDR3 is CASSRIPTGGGYGYTF. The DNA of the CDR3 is TGCGCCAGCAGCCGTATTCCGACAGGGGGTGGTTATGGCTACACCTTC.

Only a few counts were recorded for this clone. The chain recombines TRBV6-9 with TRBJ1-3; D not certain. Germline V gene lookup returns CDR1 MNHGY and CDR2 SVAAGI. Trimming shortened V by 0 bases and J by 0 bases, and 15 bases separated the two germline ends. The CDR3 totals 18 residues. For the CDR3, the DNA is TGTGCCAGCAGTTATTCGAGGAACCTAGAGCTCTCTGGAAACACCATATATTTT. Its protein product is CASSYSRNLELSGNTIYF.

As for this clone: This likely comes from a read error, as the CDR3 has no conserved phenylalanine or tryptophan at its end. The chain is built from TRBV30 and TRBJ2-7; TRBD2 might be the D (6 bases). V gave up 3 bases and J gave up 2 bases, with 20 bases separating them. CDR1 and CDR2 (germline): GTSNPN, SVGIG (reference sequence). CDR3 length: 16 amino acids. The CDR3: CAWSHPWGDKPYEQYL. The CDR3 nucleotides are TGTGCCTGGAGCCATCCCTGGGGGGATAAACCCTACGAGCAGTACCTC.

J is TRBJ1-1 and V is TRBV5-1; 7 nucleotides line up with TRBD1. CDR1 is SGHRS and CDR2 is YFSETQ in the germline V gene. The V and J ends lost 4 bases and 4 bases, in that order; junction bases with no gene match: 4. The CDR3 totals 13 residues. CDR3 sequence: CASSTQGSTEAFF. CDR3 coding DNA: TGCGCCAGCAGCACACAGGGGAGCACTGAAGCTTTCTTT.

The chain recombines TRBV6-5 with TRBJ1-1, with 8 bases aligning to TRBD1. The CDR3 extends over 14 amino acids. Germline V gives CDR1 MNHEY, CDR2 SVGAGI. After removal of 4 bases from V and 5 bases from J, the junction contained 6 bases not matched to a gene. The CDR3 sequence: CASSLTGGPTEAFF. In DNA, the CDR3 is TGTGCCAGCAGTTTAACAGGGGGTCCGACTGAAGCTTTCTTT.